This T cell receptor beta chain was observed in a study of blood T cell repertoires in COVID-19 (dated by TCRdb to the early 2020s). Regarding the study in general: Samples covering the acute and convalescent phases of COVID-19 were provided by collaborators in the United States, Italy and Spain. The material from the prospective study consisted of cDNA or gDNA derived from T cells, B-cell-depleted T cells, or PBMCs. HLA class I and class II types, where available, came from metadata supplied by the sample provider rather than from assay-based typing. Deeply sampled blood TCRbeta repertoires from subjects exposed to, actively infected with, or recovered from COVID-19 were included in the dataset. Samples were obtained from the ongoing ImmuneRACE study (first 160 participants) and from over a thousand subjects provided by 6 global collaborators. The repertoires were made available in a free public database intended to serve as a resource for research on the immune response to SARS-CoV-2. A de-identified subject ID, COVID-19 status, age in years and sex were almost always included in the sample metadata.

The immunoSEQ Assay, a bias-controlled multiplex PCR, was used to amplify TCRbeta CDR3 regions from genomic DNA. The original methods were these. Within the assay, amplification of reference gene primers was used to estimate how many nucleated cells each sample contained. Sequence reads were collapsed and filtered to measure the absolute abundance of every unique TCRbeta CDR3 rearrangement. Productive Simpson clonality was computed per sample as the square root of Simpson's diversity index over productive rearrangements. Here the immuneACCESS table is served through TCRdb, limited to in-frame sequences with V and J called. Missing clones are a known gap in these copies; in checked studies unresolved V genes cover under half, and the rest lacks a known reason. V and J calls and clone size are given by that table; D and trimming were obtained from the DNA. The sample table contains approximately 180,000 clones; only one count was recorded for approximately 85% of them. The leading ten clones occupy 3% to 3.5% of the sample.

Whole blood was collected in K2EDTA tubes by collaborating institutions according to the institutions' own protocols. For TCRbeta analysis, collaborator samples were shipped as frozen whole blood, as isolated PBMCs, or as DNA extracted from either sample type. As concerns this clone: Its cognate antigen has yet to be identified. The sample holds no much larger clone one base away, and base qualities are not on file.

What the research found in general, with its limitations: Clinical and demographic metadata were provided uncurated, with the amount varying by source and participant.

The clonotype comes from a man in his fifties or sixties with acute or convalescent COVID-19. Sequenced input: peripheral blood.

In nucleotide form, the sequence is TGTGCCAGCAGCTTAGGGACAGGGGCTTACGAGCAGTACTTC. Its protein product is CASSLGTGAYEQYF. The sequence joins TRBV7-9 to TRBJ2-7, with 9 junctional bases fitting TRBD1. From the cysteine through the phenylalanine, the CDR3 covers 14 amino acids. Solely the CDR3 DNA is kept, with 42 bases framed from the first base. Germline trimming: 1 base from V, 4 bases from J; junction bases outside gene matches: 2. CDR1 and CDR2 are drawn from the germline V gene (reference sequence): SEHNR, FQNEAQ.